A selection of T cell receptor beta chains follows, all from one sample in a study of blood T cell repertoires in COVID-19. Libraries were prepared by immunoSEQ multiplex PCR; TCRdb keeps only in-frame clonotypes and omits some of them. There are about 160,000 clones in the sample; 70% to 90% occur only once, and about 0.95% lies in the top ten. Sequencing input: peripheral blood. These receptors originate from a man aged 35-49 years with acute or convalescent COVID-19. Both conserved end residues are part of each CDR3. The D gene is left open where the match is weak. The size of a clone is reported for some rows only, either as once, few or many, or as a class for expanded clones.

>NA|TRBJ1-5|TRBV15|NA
CATSRTYNQPQHF
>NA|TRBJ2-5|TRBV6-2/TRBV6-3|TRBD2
CASSYLGLAAETQYF
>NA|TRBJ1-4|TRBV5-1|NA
CASSLSGVGEKLFF
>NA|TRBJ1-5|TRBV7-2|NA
CASSLGVGRARDSNQPQHF
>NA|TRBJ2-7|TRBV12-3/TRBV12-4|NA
CASSSDSYEQYF
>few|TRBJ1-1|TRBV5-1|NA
CASSITPGSNTEAFF
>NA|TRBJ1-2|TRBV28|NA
CASSSQGYGYTF
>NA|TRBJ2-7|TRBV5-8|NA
CASSFSGTYSYEQYF
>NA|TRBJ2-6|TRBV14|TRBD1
CASSQGQGPSGANVLTF
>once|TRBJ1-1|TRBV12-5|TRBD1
CASGQQGVNTEAFF
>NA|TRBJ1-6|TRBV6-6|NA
CASSYAEGRNSPLHF
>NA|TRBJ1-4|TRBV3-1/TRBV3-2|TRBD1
CASSQGQGQGEKLFF
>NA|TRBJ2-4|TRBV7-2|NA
CASSQGGNIQYF
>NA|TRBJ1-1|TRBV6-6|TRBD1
CASSRLGQGKNTEAFF
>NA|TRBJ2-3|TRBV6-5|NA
CASRPPGADTQYF
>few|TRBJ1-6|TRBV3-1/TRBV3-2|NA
CASSQGGDNSPLHF
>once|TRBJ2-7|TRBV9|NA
CASSPRGIVYEQYF
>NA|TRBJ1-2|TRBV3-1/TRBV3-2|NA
CASSPFAGDYGYTF
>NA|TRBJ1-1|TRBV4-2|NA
CASSQEQGPPNTEAFF
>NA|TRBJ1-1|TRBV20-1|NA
CSASRDGRNTEAFF
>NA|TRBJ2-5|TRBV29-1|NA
CSVSHRQETQYF
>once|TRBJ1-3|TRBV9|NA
CASSPRGGDGNTIYF
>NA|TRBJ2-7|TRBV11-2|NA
CASSLGGLLYEQYF
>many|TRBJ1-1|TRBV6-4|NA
CASRDDSLGSEAFF
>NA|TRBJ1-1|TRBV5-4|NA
CASSPRGGMNTEAFF
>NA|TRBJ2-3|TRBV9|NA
CASSLGESTDTQYF
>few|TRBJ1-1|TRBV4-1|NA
CASSHNLMNTEAFF
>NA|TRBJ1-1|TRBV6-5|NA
CASFRGLNTEAFF
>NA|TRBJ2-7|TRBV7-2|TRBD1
CASSLQLGTGRYEQYF
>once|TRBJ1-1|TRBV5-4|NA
CASSFGGNTEAFF
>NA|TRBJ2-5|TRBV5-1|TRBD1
CASSLGQGKETQYF
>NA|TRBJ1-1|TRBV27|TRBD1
CASSYLRGTGRNTEAFF
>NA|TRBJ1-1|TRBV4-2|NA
CASSPSDSNTEAFF
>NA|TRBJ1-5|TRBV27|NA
CASKNINSNQPQHF
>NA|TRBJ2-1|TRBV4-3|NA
CASSPRLGALWQFF
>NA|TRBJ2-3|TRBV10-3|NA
CAISTLAQGTQYF
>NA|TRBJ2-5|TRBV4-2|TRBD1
CASSHPGTGVGETQYF
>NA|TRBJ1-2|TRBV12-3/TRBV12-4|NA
CASNLGGYGYTF
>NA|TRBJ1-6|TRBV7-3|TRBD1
CASSLTGTVENSPLHF
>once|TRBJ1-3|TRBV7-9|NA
CATVMASGNTIYF
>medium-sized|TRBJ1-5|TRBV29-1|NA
CSSSGGSQPQHF
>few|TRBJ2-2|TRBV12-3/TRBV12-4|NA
CASSLASPGELFF
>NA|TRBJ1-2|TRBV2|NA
CASTPDSNYGYTF
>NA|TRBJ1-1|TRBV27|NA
CASSPQHKREGTEAFF
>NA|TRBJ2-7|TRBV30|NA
CAWSDPLATPYEQYF
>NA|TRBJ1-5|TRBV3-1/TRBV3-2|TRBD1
CASSQGPGGMDQPQHF
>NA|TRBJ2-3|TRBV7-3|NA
CASSSEGSTDTQYF
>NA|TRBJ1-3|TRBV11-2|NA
CASSLSGGGRFGNTIYF
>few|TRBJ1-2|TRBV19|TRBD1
CASNLVRGRGGYTF
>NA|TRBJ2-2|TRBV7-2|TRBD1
CASSLGPGTGGLNTGELFF
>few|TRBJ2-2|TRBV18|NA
CASSPRGTAGELFF
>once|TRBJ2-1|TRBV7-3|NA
CASSLLAGTYNEQFF
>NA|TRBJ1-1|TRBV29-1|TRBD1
CSVEVQTGGTEAFF
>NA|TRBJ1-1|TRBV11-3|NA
CASSFKGGTEAFF
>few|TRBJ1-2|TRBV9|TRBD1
CASSASIQGARNGYTF
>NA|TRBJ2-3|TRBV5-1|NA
CASSSDLSTDTQYF
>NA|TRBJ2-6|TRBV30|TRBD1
CAWMRQGISGANVLTF
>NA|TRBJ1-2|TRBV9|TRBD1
CASSGDREDYGYTF